The subject of this entry is one T cell receptor beta chain. Its target is unknown. These data belong to a study of blood T cells in healthy people across ages. Donors were systemically healthy Caucasian individuals from Russia aged about 6 to 90 years. The CDR3 has 14 residues. Germline V gives CDR1 SGDLS, CDR2 YYNGEE. The use of a sample-barcoded 5' primer and a J-beta primer mix characterized a second PCR of roughly 7 to 12 cycles. Each CDR3 protein gets one entry after TCRdb re-called the 5' RACE reads with MiXCR. The sample holds around 780,000 distinct CDR3 sequences, more than 55% seen once. Findings and limits, study-wide: The unknown donor CMV status may have confounded expanded clonotype changes.

Sequences were obtained from blood. The sequence was collected from a man aged 35-49 years in good health. The chain is built from TRBV9 and TRBJ2-1, with TRBD2 matching over 7 bases. The assigned J gene may be wrong: the sequence end matches TRBJ2-7 better. CDR3 nucleotides: TGTGCCAGCAGCGTTGGCGGGGGATACAATGAGCAGTACTTC. Encoded protein: CASSVGGGYNEQYF.